This T cell receptor beta chain was sequenced for a study of cytomegalovirus exposure and HLA in healthy donors. Study observations and caveats: In a later analysis, a missense DCLRE1C variant was linked to TCR beta V- and J-gene trimming.

The PCR contained 60 Vbeta and 13 Jbeta primers. Profiled with immunoSEQ multiplex PCR; TCRdb holds only in-frame clones, not every one. The repertoire includes tens of thousands of clones, more than 60% of them detected once, and approximately 2% sits in the top ten. This clone showed up just a few times. Its antigen is not identified. Specimen: PBMCs. The TCR comes from a man aged 35-49 years in good health and CMV-seronegative.

The CDR3, as DNA: TGTGCCTCCCGCGGGGGAGCTGAAGCTTTCTTT. Amino acids: CASRGGAEAFF. The chain couples TRBV6-1 to TRBJ1-1; weak D call: TRBD1 (5 bases). In germline, CDR1 is MNHNS, CDR2 SASEGT. The V and J ends lost 11 bases and 6 bases respectively, with 13 bases between them. The CDR3 totals 11 residues.